These 10 T cell receptor beta chains came from one sample sequenced in a study of T cells in Graves' hyperthyroidism and ophthalmopathy. Amplification targeted TCR beta CDR3 regions from RNA transcripts. With the HTBI primer set, the TCR CDR3 went through a first round of RT-PCR. TCRdb reprocessed the multiplex PCR reads via MiXCR and lists one record per CDR3 protein. The repertoire holds about 460,000 distinct CDR3 sequences, with approximately 23% as singletons. Specimen: blood. Receptors originate from a woman aged 70-85 years with Graves' ophthalmopathy.

This clonotype was detected only a few times. V and J are TRBV12-5 and TRBJ2-1; maybe TRBD1 (5 bases). V lost 5 bases, J lost 8 bases, and 16 bases lay in between. This CDR3 is built from 14 residues. Per germline, CDR1 LGHNT and CDR2 FRNRAP. DNA of the CDR3: TGTGCTAGTGGTCTAACTATGCCAGGGCATGAGCAGTTCTTC. Protein sequence: CASGLTMPGHEQFF.

V and J are TRBV19 and TRBJ2-1; 10 bases fit TRBD1. The CDR3 consists of 15 residues. CDR1 is LNHDA, CDR2 SQIVND, per germline (reference sequence). Losses at the gene ends were 9 bases for V and 8 bases for J; bases not matched to a gene: 13. The CDR3 DNA sequence: TGTGCCAGCAGAACCCCGGGACAGGGGATTCATGAGCAGTTCTTC. Translation gives CASRTPGQGIHEQFF.

This rearrangement joins TRBV4-2 to TRBJ2-1, with D possibly matching TRBD2 (5 bases). The CDR3 runs to 15 residues. V lost 0 bases and J lost 7, with 13 bases in between. The V gene's germline CDR1 is LGHNA and CDR2 YNFKEQ. CDR3 loop: CASSQDRLARNEQFF. For the CDR3, the DNA is TGTGCCAGCAGCCAAGATCGGCTAGCCCGAAATGAGCAGTTCTTC.

The J gene is TRBJ2-7, the V gene TRBV7-9, with no clear D. Between the trimmed V and J ends, which lost 1 base and 2 bases, there was a span of 12 bases. From germline, CDR1 is SEHNR and CDR2 FQNEAQ (reference sequence). CDR3 length equals 15 residues. The CDR3 coding sequence is TGTGCCAGCAGCTTAGGGAGTAGCACGCCCTACGAGCAGTACTTC. Encoded protein: CASSLGSSTPYEQYF.

This clonotype was counted between two and nine times. The rearrangement uses TRBV28 and TRBJ2-1; maybe TRBD1 (6 bases). The CDR3 loop spans 13 amino acids. V was trimmed by 7 bases and J by 1 base, leaving 8 bases between them. Germline values: CDR1 MDHEN, CDR2 SYDVKM. The CDR3 is CASNGQSYNEQFF. CDR3 sequence (DNA): TGTGCCAGCAACGGACAGTCCTACAATGAGCAGTTCTTC.

The chain combines TRBV20-1 with TRBJ2-1; TRBD2 matches 12 bases. In germline, CDR1 is DFQATT, CDR2 SNEGSKA (reference sequence). The trim removed 2 bases at V and 2 bases at J, leaving 7 bases unmatched. CDR3 length equals 17 residues. CDR3 nucleotide sequence: TGCAGTGCTAGATCACTAGCGGGAGGTACCACCTACAATGAGCAGTTCTTC. Amino acids: CSARSLAGGTTYNEQFF.

This clonotype was picked up a small number of times. The chain links TRBV4-2 to TRBJ2-5, with 7 bases fitting TRBD2. This CDR3 contains 14 residues. V lost 0 bases to trimming and J lost 5 bases; unmatched junction nucleotides: 3. Germline V gives CDR1 LGHNA, CDR2 YNFKEQ. This CDR3 reads CASSQDWREETQYF. CDR3 nucleotide sequence: TGTGCCAGCAGCCAAGATTGGCGGGAGGAGACCCAGTACTTC.

This clonotype was counted only a few times. The rearrangement links TRBV6-4 to TRBJ2-1; D is possibly TRBD2 (6 bases). The CDR3 is 15 residues long. Germline assignment: CDR1 MRHNA and CDR2 SNTAGT. Trimming cost V 2 bases and J 5 bases, with 13 bases left between them. The CDR3 nucleotides are TGTGCCAGCAGTGACGGGGTAGCGGTTGACAATGAGCAGTTCTTC. Protein sequence: CASSDGVAVDNEQFF.

This clonotype was found many times. V is TRBV20-1 and J is TRBJ1-1; D might be TRBD1 (6 bases). CDR1 DFQATT and CDR2 SNEGSKA come from the germline V gene (reference sequence). Trimming stripped 2 bases from V and 0 bases from J, with 16 bases between. This CDR3 spans 16 amino acids. The CDR3 region has the DNA TGCAGTGCTAGATCGGGGGGCAGCCTACTGAACACTGAAGCTTTCTTT. Its translation is CSARSGGSLLNTEAFF.

This clonotype was seen a handful of times. This sequence joins TRBV28 and TRBJ2-3, with 7 bases aligning to TRBD1. The CDR3 contains 15 residues. Germline CDR1 MDHEN, CDR2 SYDVKM. The V segment lost 6 bases and the J segment 2 bases; nucleotides outside the gene matches: 8. The DNA of the CDR3 is TGTGCCAGCAGCCGGACAGGATCGAACACAGATACGCAGTATTTT. Residues: CASSRTGSNTDTQYF.